This TCR beta chain was identified during a study of T cell responses to AZD1222 COVID-19 vaccine. CDR1 is SGHVS and CDR2 is FNYEAQ in the germline V gene. V lost 5 bases and J lost 8; bases outside the gene matches: 9. CDR3 length: 15 amino acids. Details on this clone: Its antigen is undetermined.

Profiled with immunoSEQ multiplex PCR; TCRdb holds only in-frame clones, not every one. The sample lists about 54,000 clones; 65% to 90% were seen once. Whole-study results and caveats: Reportedly, close to half of spike-specific TCRs are directed against unmutated variant regions.

The sequence came from an adult who received the AZD1222 COVID-19 vaccine. This specimen consisted of peripheral blood, obtained 28 days after the second AZD1222 dose. The rearrangement joins TRBV7-6 to TRBJ1-3, with 10 bases fitting TRBD1. The CDR3 DNA is TGTGCCAGCAGCCTCTCCCCGGACAGGGGGGACACCATATATTTT. This encodes CASSLSPDRGDTIYF.